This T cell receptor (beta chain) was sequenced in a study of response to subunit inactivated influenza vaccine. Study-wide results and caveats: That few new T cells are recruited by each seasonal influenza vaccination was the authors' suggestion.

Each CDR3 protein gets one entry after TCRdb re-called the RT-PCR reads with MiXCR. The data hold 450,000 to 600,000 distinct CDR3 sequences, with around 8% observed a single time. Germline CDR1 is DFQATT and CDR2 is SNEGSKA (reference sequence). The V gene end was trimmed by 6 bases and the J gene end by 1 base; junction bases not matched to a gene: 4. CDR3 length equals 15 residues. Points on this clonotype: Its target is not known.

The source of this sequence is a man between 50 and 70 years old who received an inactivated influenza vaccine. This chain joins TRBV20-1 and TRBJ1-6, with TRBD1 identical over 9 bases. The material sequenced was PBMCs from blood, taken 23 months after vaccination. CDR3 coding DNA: TGCAGTGCAACCGGGACAGGGTCCTATAATTCACCCCTCCACTTT. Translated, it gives CSATGTGSYNSPLHF.